This entry lists 14 T cell receptor beta chains sequenced from one sample in a study of shared clonotypes between healthy human individuals (TCRdb year 2020). Library preparation was by the immunoSEQ multiplex PCR assay. Here the immuneACCESS table is served through TCRdb, limited to in-frame sequences with V and J called. Missing clones are a known gap in these copies; in checked studies unresolved V genes cover under half, and the rest lacks a known reason. The sample records some 450,000 clones, more than 70% of which are singletons. The ten biggest clones cover 12% of the sample. The sample taken for sequencing was PBMCs. Source of these receptors: a woman between 40 and 50 years old in good health. Some clones in this sample may be carry-over from other donors' samples.

This clone was detected many times. The rearrangement uses TRBV10-3 and TRBJ1-2; D gene uncertain. V lost 4 bases to trimming and J lost 4 bases, with 4 bases between them. CDR3 length: 11 amino acids. CDR1 is ENHRY and CDR2 is SYGVKD in the germline V gene. CDR3 DNA: TGTGCCATCAGTGTAAGCTATGGCTACACCTTC. Amino acids: CAISVSYGYTF.

The V gene is TRBV5-1, the J gene TRBJ2-5; D perhaps matches TRBD2 (5 bases). V shed 0 bases and J shed 4 bases, with 10 bases lying between them. In germline, CDR1 is SGHRS, CDR2 YFSETQ. The CDR3 loop spans 14 amino acids. CDR3 protein: CASSLERSGETQYF. The CDR3 bases are TGCGCCAGCAGCTTGGAGAGGAGCGGAGAGACCCAGTACTTC.

The table lists this clone with a few counts. The chain carries TRBV30 and TRBJ1-2; D ambiguous. Germline loops: CDR1 GTSNPN, CDR2 SVGIG (reference sequence). The CDR3 is 11 amino acids. The V gene lost 0 bases and the J gene lost 8 bases, with 7 bases spanning the gap. The CDR3 nucleotides are TGTGCCTGGAGTGTTCCACGCGGCTACACCTTC. As protein: CAWSVPRGYTF.

The chain has TRBV28 and TRBJ1-5, with D possibly matching TRBD1 (6 bases). CDR3 length: 14 amino acids. Trimming removed 3 bases from V and 9 bases from J, with 15 bases in between. Germline loops: CDR1 MDHEN, CDR2 SYDVKM. CDR3 sequence: CASSFSGVGGPQHF. CDR3 in DNA: TGTGCCAGCAGTTTTTCAGGGGTCGGGGGGCCCCAGCATTTT.

This sequence joins TRBV19 and TRBJ1-4, with a tentative D call TRBD1 (6 bases). This CDR3 is 14 amino acids long. Germline V gene sequence: CDR1 LNHDA, CDR2 SQIVND (reference sequence). V was trimmed by 5 bases and J by 12 bases, leaving 19 bases between them. The CDR3 loop is CASSVTGGSGQLFF. The CDR3 bases are TGTGCCAGTAGTGTGACAGGCGGTTCTGGACAACTGTTTTTT.

At least ten counts were recorded for this clone. The chain links TRBV28 to TRBJ1-1; D gene ambiguous. V was clipped by 2 bases and J by 10 bases, with 11 bases between them. CDR3 size: 12 residues. Germline V gene data show CDR1 as MDHEN and CDR2 as SYDVKM. The CDR3 loop reads CASSLAAGGAFF. The CDR3 DNA is TGTGCCAGCAGTTTAGCGGCGGGCGGAGCTTTCTTT.

This clone showed up just once. The J gene is TRBJ1-1, the V gene TRBV5-4; no clear D gene. CDR3 length: 14 amino acids. The germline V and J ends were trimmed by 6 bases and 0 bases, with 12 bases remaining between them. CDR1 SGHNT and CDR2 YYREEE come from the germline V gene (reference sequence). Written as DNA, the CDR3 is TGTGCCAGCACCCCCACTGGTATGAACACTGAAGCTTTCTTT. It codes for CASTPTGMNTEAFF.

The chain recombines TRBV11-2 with TRBJ1-5; the match to TRBD1 covers 9 bases. There are 14 residues in the CDR3. Trimming cost V 5 bases and J 7 bases; bases outside gene matches: 6. Per germline, CDR1 SGHAT and CDR2 FQNNGV. Here the CDR3 reads CASSLDRGDQPQHF. The CDR3 bases are TGTGCCAGCAGCCTGGACAGGGGAGACCAGCCCCAGCATTTT.

The chain is built from TRBV15 and TRBJ1-1; TRBD1 aligns across 8 bases. In germline, CDR1 is LNHNV, CDR2 YYDKDF (reference sequence). The CDR3 length is 15 residues. J gave up 2 bases and V 1 base, and 3 bases lay outside the gene matches. The CDR3 nucleotides are TGTGCCACCAGCAGAGCCGACAGGGGAAACACTGAAGCTTTCTTT. This sequence encodes CATSRADRGNTEAFF.

This clone was detected a few times. The chain has TRBV18 and TRBJ2-2; D gene uncertain. The CDR3 consists of 16 residues. CDR1 KGHSH and CDR2 LQKENI come from the germline V gene. V was cut by 6 bases and J by 4 bases, with 18 bases left in between. The CDR3 sequence: CASSPAASAGTGELFF. The CDR3 DNA reads as TGTGCCAGCTCGCCCGCGGCCTCTGCAGGCACCGGGGAGCTGTTTTTT.

As for this clone: This specimen includes other DNA sequences encoding the same CDR3. The chain employs TRBV7-2 and TRBJ2-2; unclear D gene. The CDR3 extends over 15 amino acids. Germline V gene lookup returns CDR1 SGHTA and CDR2 FQGNSA. V was clipped by 2 bases and J by 3 bases, with 10 bases between them. DNA of the CDR3: TGTGCCAGCAGCTTAACGGGTTTGGACACCGGGGAGCTGTTTTTT. Encoded protein: CASSLTGLDTGELFF.

J is TRBJ2-7 and V is TRBV5-1; D unclear. Trimming pared 4 bases from V and 3 bases from J, leaving 8 bases between. CDR3 size: 12 residues. Germline values: CDR1 SGHRS, CDR2 YFSETQ. CDR3: CASSPSRYEQYF. The CDR3 bases are TGCGCCAGCAGCCCCTCGCGCTACGAGCAGTACTTC.

The chain is built from TRBV27 and TRBJ2-1; TRBD1 matches 7 bases. Germline V gives CDR1 MNHEY, CDR2 SMNVEV (reference sequence). V dropped 6 bases and J dropped 8; count of bases not matched to a gene: 7. The CDR3 loop spans 13 amino acids. CDR3 DNA sequence: TGTGCCAGCAGGGTAGGGGGCAATCATGAGCAGTTCTTC. This sequence encodes CASRVGGNHEQFF.

This clone was counted only a few times. The genes are TRBV21-1 and TRBJ2-3; TRBD1, the table's D call, lacks a check against the DNA. TRBV21-1 is given as a pseudogene. This CDR3 has 15 residues. CDR3 in DNA: TGTGCCAGCAGCAAAGATCCTAGGGGCTCGAATACGCAGTATTTT. It encodes CASSKDPRGSNTQYF.